These 24 T cell receptor beta chains were all obtained from the same sample, sequenced in a study of blood T cell repertoires in COVID-19. Repertoires were generated with immunoSEQ multiplex PCR, while TCRdb's copy carries only in-frame clones and drops some. The data contain around 160,000 clones, around 86% of them seen just once; the ten biggest clones take up around 8.2%. What was sequenced was peripheral blood. The receptors were gathered from a man in his sixties with acute or convalescent COVID-19.

This clone is deemed medium-sized. The genes are TRBV28 and TRBJ1-1; 9 bases line up with TRBD1. Germline V gives CDR1 MDHEN, CDR2 SYDVKM. With V trimmed by 6 bases and J by 11 bases, 19 bases remained unmatched. The CDR3 covers 16 residues. The CDR3 region is CASSLSPGTGFRKAFF. The CDR3 DNA sequence: TGTGCCAGCAGCCTAAGTCCCGGGACAGGGTTTAGGAAGGCTTTCTTT.

Only one count was recorded for this clone. The V call is TRBV7-9, the J call TRBJ2-4; D perhaps matches TRBD2 (6 bases). The CDR3 contains 16 residues. Germline assignment: CDR1 SEHNR and CDR2 FQNEAQ (reference sequence). Between the trimmed V and J ends, which lost 0 bases and 5 bases, there was a span of 14 bases. The CDR3 DNA follows: TGTGCCAGCAGCTTAGCCCGGGCGGGGTTCCAAAACATTCAGTACTTC. Protein sequence: CASSLARAGFQNIQYF.

The rearrangement joins TRBV5-1 to TRBJ2-3; D remains ambiguous. The germline V gene has CDR1 SGHRS and CDR2 YFSETQ. The CDR3 consists of 13 residues. Trimming took off 4 bases at V and 2 bases at J, with 8 bases between the two ends. As DNA, the CDR3 is TGCGCCAGCAGCGATAGCCCCACAGATACGCAGTATTTT. As protein: CASSDSPTDTQYF.

This clone was detected once. This chain uses TRBV6-5 with TRBJ2-7; TRBD1 matches at 8 bases. From germline, CDR1 is MNHEY and CDR2 SVGAGI. The CDR3 spans 14 residues. The trim removed 6 bases at V and 2 bases at J, leaving 6 bases unmatched. Written as DNA, the CDR3 is TGTGCCAGCAGGTCCGGACAGGGAGCCTACGAGCAGTACTTC. This encodes CASRSGQGAYEQYF.

The V gene is TRBV18, the J gene TRBJ2-1; 8 nucleotides agree with TRBD2. The CDR3 covers 16 residues. V was clipped by 0 bases and J by 3 bases; unmatched bases: 4. Per germline, CDR1 KGHSH and CDR2 LQKENI. The CDR3 DNA reads as TGTGCCAGCTCACCACCGGTCGGGGGGGACTACAATGAGCAGTTCTTC. Residues: CASSPPVGGDYNEQFF.

The chain couples TRBV6-5 to TRBJ2-2; 7 bases map to TRBD1. Per germline, CDR1 MNHEY and CDR2 SVGAGI. The CDR3 runs 15 residues. The trim removed 8 bases at V and 5 bases at J, leaving 11 bases unmatched. CDR3 loop: CASEPRDSRTGELFF. In nucleotides, the CDR3 is TGTGCCAGCGAACCCCGGGACAGTAGGACCGGGGAGCTGTTTTTT.

The chain joins TRBV20-1 to TRBJ2-7; D possibly corresponds to TRBD2 (6 bases). Trimming took off 3 bases at V and 4 bases at J, with 10 bases between the two ends. There are 12 residues in the CDR3. Germline lookup yields CDR1 DFQATT and CDR2 SNEGSKA (reference sequence). The CDR3 here is CSASLREYEQYF. The CDR3, as DNA: TGCAGTGCTAGTCTACGGGAGTACGAGCAGTACTTC.

The gene calls are TRBV6-4 and TRBJ1-2; D not resolved. The CDR3 is 13 residues long. The ends were cut back, 2 bases at V and 4 bases at J, with 8 bases in the middle. Germline assignment: CDR1 MRHNA and CDR2 SNTAGT. The CDR3: CASSDGGGYGYTF. The CDR3 DNA is TGTGCCAGCAGTGACGGAGGCGGCTATGGCTACACCTTC.

The chain couples TRBV18 to TRBJ1-5, with 10 bases aligning to TRBD1. Germline V gene sequence: CDR1 KGHSH, CDR2 LQKENI. J was trimmed by 4 bases and V by 4 bases; bases with no gene match: 7. This CDR3 region has 16 residues. CDR3 sequence: CASSQSGTGANQPQHF. CDR3 coding DNA: TGTGCCAGCTCACAGTCCGGGACAGGGGCTAATCAGCCCCAGCATTTT.

The chain combines TRBV4-2 with TRBJ2-7; TRBD1 agrees at 12 bases. From germline, CDR1 is LGHNA and CDR2 YNFKEQ. J was trimmed by 6 bases and V by 4 bases; bases with no gene match: 13. This CDR3 is 17 amino acids long. CDR3 sequence reads: CASSRSSGGTGGVEQYF. DNA for the CDR3: TGTGCCAGCAGCCGATCTTCCGGTGGGACAGGGGGCGTCGAGCAGTACTTC.

The CDR3 DNA reads as TGCAGCCAGGGGGCCGGAGAGACCCAGTACTTC. Residues: CSQGAGETQYF. V is TRBV20-1 and J is TRBJ2-5; 8 bases fit TRBD1. The CDR3 runs 11 residues. The germline V gene has CDR1 DFQATT and CDR2 SNEGSKA (reference sequence).

The chain uses TRBV7-3 and TRBJ2-1; D remains unclear. The germline V gene encodes CDR1 SGHTA and CDR2 FQGTGA. The CDR3 covers 15 residues. V lost 1 base and J lost 2, with 9 bases in between. In DNA form, the CDR3 reads TGTGCCAGCAGCTTAATCGGTTCCCCCTACAATGAGCAGTTCTTC. Residues: CASSLIGSPYNEQFF.

The rearrangement uses TRBV5-1 and TRBJ2-7; 12 bases are a match to TRBD2. J gave up 6 bases and V 4 bases, and 17 bases lay outside the gene matches. The germline CDR1 and CDR2 sequences are SGHRS and YFSETQ. The CDR3 sequence is 18 residues long. CDR3 region: CASSRQGATSGSSGEQYF. DNA for the CDR3: TGCGCCAGCAGCAGACAGGGGGCGACTAGCGGGAGTTCGGGCGAGCAGTACTTC.

V usage is TRBV9 and J usage is TRBJ2-2; 10 nucleotides align to TRBD2. The CDR3 contains 15 residues. Germline V CDR1 and CDR2: SGDLS, YYNGEE. V dropped 3 bases and J dropped 6; count of bases not matched to a gene: 5. Written as DNA, the CDR3 is TGTGCCAGCAGCGCTAGCGGGAGATGGGCCGGGGAGCTGTTTTTT. As protein: CASSASGRWAGELFF.

The J gene is TRBJ2-2, the V gene TRBV27, with TRBD2 matching 7 bases. This CDR3 has 17 residues. The germline CDR1 and CDR2 sequences are MNHEY and SMNVEV (reference sequence). J gave up 8 bases and V 0 bases, and 12 bases lay outside the gene matches. CDR3 nucleotide sequence: TGTGCCAGCAGTTTATCGGTTTCGAGCGGGAACCGGGGGGAGCTGTTTTTT. Protein: CASSLSVSSGNRGELFF.

This chain connects TRBV6-1 to TRBJ1-1; 7 positions agree with TRBD1. Germline loops: CDR1 MNHNS, CDR2 SASEGT. This CDR3 region has 15 residues. The trim removed 2 bases at V and 1 base at J, leaving 4 bases unmatched. The CDR3 is CASSEIDRANTEAFF. Written as DNA, the CDR3 is TGTGCCAGCAGTGAAATCGACAGGGCGAACACTGAAGCTTTCTTT.

V gene TRBV5-4 combines with J gene TRBJ1-3; 8 nucleotides match TRBD1. In germline, CDR1 is SGHNT, CDR2 YYREEE (reference sequence). V trimming: 4 bases; J trimming: 0 bases; junction bases outside the gene matches: 12. This CDR3 is built from 18 residues. The CDR3, as DNA: TGTGCCAGCAGCGCAACTCCGGGACAGGCAAGCTCTGGAAACACCATATATTTT. It is translated as CASSATPGQASSGNTIYF.

The rearrangement uses TRBV28 and TRBJ1-5; possible D gene TRBD1, 5 bases. The CDR3 is 13 amino acids. Germline values: CDR1 MDHEN, CDR2 SYDVKM. Trimming cost V 7 bases and J 7 bases, with 14 bases left between them. The CDR3: CASKGQGFQPQHF. Here the CDR3 DNA reads TGTGCCAGCAAGGGGCAGGGCTTCCAGCCCCAGCATTTT.

A note on this clone: A single base separates this from a much larger clone, so it may be a read error. The genes are TRBV5-8 and TRBJ1-5, with D perhaps TRBD1 (6 bases). The germline V and J ends were trimmed by 6 bases and 3 bases, with 10 bases remaining between them. Germline V gene lookup returns CDR1 SGHTS and CDR2 YDEGEE. This CDR3 spans 13 amino acids. The CDR3 DNA is TGTGCCAGCACCCGGGACAACAATCAGCCCCAGCATTTT. It yields the protein CASTRDNNQPQHF.

The chain couples TRBV28 to TRBJ2-2; 13 bases fit TRBD2. V was pared by 3 bases and J by 6 bases, with 1 base of the junction left unmatched. CDR1 is MDHEN and CDR2 is SYDVKM in the germline V gene. There are 15 residues in the CDR3. In DNA form, the CDR3 reads TGTGCCAGCAGTTTCGGACTAGCGGGAGCCGGGGAGCTGTTTTTT. The encoded protein is CASSFGLAGAGELFF.

This clone was counted between two and nine times. The J gene is TRBJ1-2, the V gene TRBV4-2; TRBD1 agrees at 12 bases. CDR1 and CDR2 (germline): LGHNA, YNFKEQ. The CDR3 length is 16 residues. V shed 4 bases and J 8 bases; nucleotides not matched to a gene: 11. The CDR3 spells CASSPGTGGDPRGYTF. DNA for the CDR3: TGTGCCAGCAGCCCCGGGACAGGGGGCGACCCCCGGGGCTACACCTTC.

This clone has a single count. The CDR3 sequence is CASSPRDTQETQYF. CDR3 in DNA: TGTGCCAGCAGCCCCCGGGACACCCAAGAGACCCAGTACTTC. The V call is TRBV7-2, the J call TRBJ2-5; tentatively, D is TRBD1 (6 bases). Per germline, CDR1 SGHTA and CDR2 FQGNSA. The ends were cut back, 5 bases at V and 1 base at J, with 11 bases in the middle. CDR3 size: 14 residues.

CDR3 amino acids: CASSASGRGREQYF. The CDR3 DNA follows: TGTGCCAGCAGCGCAAGCGGGAGGGGCAGAGAGCAGTACTTC. The rearrangement links TRBV5-4 to TRBJ2-7, with 10 nucleotides matching TRBD2. The V gene end was trimmed by 4 bases and the J gene end by 7 bases; junction bases not matched to a gene: 8. Germline values: CDR1 SGHNT, CDR2 YYREEE (reference sequence). The CDR3 sequence is 14 residues long.

The V call is TRBV15, the J call TRBJ1-1; D gene uncertain. CDR1 and CDR2 from the germline V gene are LNHNV and YYDKDF (reference sequence). Trimming shortened V by 2 bases and J by 0 bases, and 4 bases separated the two germline ends. The CDR3 extends over 13 amino acids. CDR3 DNA: TGTGCCACCAGCAGACCTATGAACACTGAAGCTTTCTTT. Translated: CATSRPMNTEAFF. Together with reference TRBV15 and TRBJ1-1, the CDR3 gives the full variable domain: DAMVIQNPRYQVTQFGKPVTLSCSQTLNHNVMYWYQQKSSQAPKLLFHYYDKDFNNEADTPDNFQSRRPNTSFCFLDIRSPGLGDTAMYLCATSRPMNTEAFFGQGTRLTVV.